The entry below describes one TCR beta chain. Its antigen is not known. The CDR3 is made up of 15 amino acids. CDR1 and CDR2 (germline): SGHRS, YFSETQ. Trimming took 3 bases from V and 1 from J; bases not matched to a gene: 5. These data belong to a study of cytomegalovirus exposure and HLA in healthy donors. Study overall: The platform used for the approximately 130 validation repertoires matched that of the 666 first-cohort repertoires, a later analysis reported.

Study-wide findings and caveats: Testing in vitro showed three CMV-associated chains specific for CMV antigens. Reports credit the classifier with highly specific, highly sensitive diagnosis of cytomegalovirus status.

Profiled with immunoSEQ multiplex PCR; TCRdb holds only in-frame clones, not every one. The sample includes about 220,000 clones, just under 90% seen only once; the top ten take 2.5% to 3%. This chain connects TRBV5-1 to TRBJ2-7, with 9 nucleotides matching TRBD2. Sequencing used PBMCs. The sequence was collected from a man aged 18 to 29 in good health and CMV-seronegative. In nucleotides, the CDR3 is TGCGCCAGCAGCTACCTAGCGGGATCTTCCTACGAGCAGTACTTC. Encoded protein: CASSYLAGSSYEQYF.